This entry is about one T cell receptor beta chain. What it binds is unknown. CDR1 and CDR2 (germline): KGHSH, LQKENI. V trimming: 3 bases; J trimming: 0 bases; junction bases outside the gene matches: 1. This CDR3 is 14 amino acids long. This entry belongs to a study of cytomegalovirus exposure and HLA in healthy donors. PCR amplification relied on 60 Vbeta primers (plus 13 Jbeta primers). Assay: immunoSEQ multiplex PCR; the TCRdb copy retains only in-frame clones and omits some. The sample lists tens of thousands of clones; 60% to 80% were seen once. Findings and limits, study-wide: Most subjects' HLA-A and HLA-B alleles were reportedly predicted from TCR beta sequences. While the bulk of TCR sequences proved rare, some public TCRs turned up in many donors. Indistinguishable V segments, including TRBV6-2 and TRBV6-3, were excluded.

This TCR was sampled from a female donor in good health and CMV-seronegative. The V gene is TRBV18, the J gene TRBJ1-2; 7 nucleotides line up with TRBD1. The sequencing input was PBMCs. This chain's CDR3 is CASSPGTANYGYTF. CDR3 nucleotides: TGTGCCAGCTCACCGGGGACAGCTAACTATGGCTACACCTTC.